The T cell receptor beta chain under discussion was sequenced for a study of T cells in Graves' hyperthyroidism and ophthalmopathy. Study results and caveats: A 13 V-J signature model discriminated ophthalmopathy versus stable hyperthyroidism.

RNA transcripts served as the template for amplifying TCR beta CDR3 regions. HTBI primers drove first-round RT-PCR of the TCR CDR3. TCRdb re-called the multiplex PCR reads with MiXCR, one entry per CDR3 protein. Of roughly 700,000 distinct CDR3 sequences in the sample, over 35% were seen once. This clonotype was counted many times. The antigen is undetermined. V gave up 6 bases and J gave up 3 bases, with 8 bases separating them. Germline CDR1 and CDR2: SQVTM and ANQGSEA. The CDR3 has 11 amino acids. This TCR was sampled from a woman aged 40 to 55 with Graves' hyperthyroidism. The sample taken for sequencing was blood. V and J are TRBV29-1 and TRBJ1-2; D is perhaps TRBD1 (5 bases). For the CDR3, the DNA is TGCAGCGTCGACAGCTACTATGGCTACACCTTC. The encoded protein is CSVDSYYGYTF.